This T cell receptor (beta chain) is from a study of T cell clonality in common variable immunodeficiency. Points from the study as a whole: Reportedly, TCR beta sequences from common variable immunodeficiency showed fewer deletions and N-nucleotide insertions.

For this clone: Its antigen is unidentified. Read data end 3 residues before the CDR3 end; the end is taken from the germline J gene.

CVID subjects were around 16 female and 29 male, aged roughly 8 to 64. Method: immunoSEQ multiplex PCR; TCRdb's copy keeps in-frame clones and lacks some. The sample is made up of tens of thousands of clones, none counted only once. V gave up 4 bases and J gave up 2 bases, with 10 bases separating them. Germline CDR1 is GTSNPN and CDR2 is SVGIG (reference sequence). The CDR3 is made up of 13 amino acids. This TCR derives from a human donor with common variable immunodeficiency. The sequencing sample was made of peripheral blood mononuclear cells. V is TRBV30 and J is TRBJ2-3; D is perhaps TRBD1 (5 bases). The part of the CDR3 DNA that was read is TGTGCCTGGACACAGGAAAACACAGATACG. It yields the protein CAWTQENTDT. The full CDR3 protein is CAWTQENTDTQYF.